Following are 10 T cell receptor beta chains from one sample sequenced in a study of blood T cell dynamics during melanoma immunotherapy. Produced via immunoSEQ multiplex PCR; TCRdb's table is partial and in-frame only. The sample consists of 11,000 or so clones, 70% to 90% of them appearing once. Described time point: week 3, after first cycle of checkpoint inhibitor. The input for sequencing was blood, taken from a patient treated with checkpoint blockade. The receptors come from a human donor with melanoma.

The CDR3 loop is CASSSSGTGPSYEQYF. The CDR3 DNA is TGTGCCAGCAGCTCCTCCGGGACAGGTCCCTCCTACGAGCAGTACTTC. The rearrangement links TRBV11-2 to TRBJ2-7; 8 bases line up with TRBD1. The V gene's germline CDR1 is SGHAT and CDR2 FQNNGV. J was trimmed by 0 bases and V by 4 bases; bases with no gene match: 8. The length of the CDR3 is 16 residues.

The V and J genes are TRBV30 and TRBJ2-7, with 7 nucleotides matching TRBD1. Germline trimming cut 2 bases from V and 5 bases from J; bases unmatched to any gene: 3. CDR1 is GTSNPN, CDR2 SVGIG, per germline (reference sequence). This CDR3 comprises 12 residues. The CDR3 here is CAWSKGANEQYF. The CDR3 DNA follows: TGTGCCTGGAGTAAGGGGGCGAACGAGCAGTACTTC. The full variable domain, rest sourced from reference TRBV30 and TRBJ2-7, is SQTIHQWPATLVQPVGSPLSLECTVEGTSNPNLYWYRQAAGRGLQLLFYSVGIGQISSEVPQNLSASRPQDRQFILSSKKLLLSDSGFYLCAWSKGANEQYFGPGTRLTVT.

The chain combines TRBV6-5 with TRBJ2-3; 13 bases align to TRBD2. The trim removed 5 bases at V and 4 bases at J, leaving 3 bases unmatched. This CDR3 contains 15 residues. Germline values: CDR1 MNHEY, CDR2 SVGAGI. CDR3 sequence: CASSILAGGPDTQYF. The CDR3 DNA reads as TGTGCCAGCAGTATACTAGCGGGGGGGCCAGATACGCAGTATTTT.

J is TRBJ1-3 and V is TRBV18; D remains ambiguous. CDR3 length equals 17 residues. V was clipped by 1 base and J by 3 bases, with 16 bases between them. Germline assignment: CDR1 KGHSH and CDR2 LQKENI. The CDR3 reads CASSPHPPGTIGNTIYF. In DNA, the CDR3 is TGTGCCAGCTCACCACATCCCCCGGGAACGATTGGAAACACCATATATTTT. Together with reference TRBV18 and TRBJ1-3, the CDR3 gives the full variable domain: NAGVMQNPRHLVRRRGQEARLRCSPMKGHSHVYWYRQLPEEGLKFMVYLQKENIIDESGMPKERFSAEFPKEGPSILRIQQVVRGDSAAYFCASSPHPPGTIGNTIYFGEGSWLTVV.

The rearrangement uses TRBV18 and TRBJ1-6; D ambiguous. The germline V gene has CDR1 KGHSH and CDR2 LQKENI. V was clipped by 3 bases and J by 0 bases, with 12 bases between them. The length of the CDR3 is 17 residues. CDR3 amino acids: CASSPPGGSSYNSPLHF. For the CDR3, the DNA is TGTGCCAGCTCACCTCCCGGTGGGAGCTCCTATAATTCACCCCTCCACTTT.

The chain uses TRBV29-1 and TRBJ1-3, with D unclear. There are 15 residues in the CDR3. Trimming left V 3 bases short and J 2 bases short, with 14 bases between. Germline CDR1 reads SQVTM; CDR2 reads ANQGSEA. The CDR3 nucleotides read TGCAGCGTTGATGATCTACGGTTAGCTGGAAACACCATATATTTT. Protein sequence: CSVDDLRLAGNTIYF.

The chain carries TRBV7-6 and TRBJ2-3; D remains ambiguous. CDR3 length: 14 residues. Trimming took off 1 base at V and 5 bases at J, with 10 bases between the two ends. Germline V CDR1 and CDR2: SGHVS, FNYEAQ. The CDR3 nucleotides are TGTGCCAGCAGCTTAGGCGGATGGGGAGATACGCAGTATTTT. Amino acids: CASSLGGWGDTQYF.

The table lists this clone with a few counts. The V and J genes are TRBV29-1 and TRBJ1-5; no reliable D call. The CDR3 contains 15 residues. CDR1 is SQVTM, CDR2 ANQGSEA, per germline. V was pared by 6 bases and J by 2 bases, with 17 bases between. CDR3 protein: CSVTLGGQGNQPQHF. The CDR3 bases are TGCAGCGTCACCCTCGGAGGGCAGGGCAATCAGCCCCAGCATTTT.

The rearrangement uses TRBV19 and TRBJ2-1; the D gene is possibly TRBD2 (6 bases). This CDR3 comprises 14 residues. Germline V lookup: CDR1 LNHDA, CDR2 SQIVND (reference sequence). Trimming removed 10 bases at V and 6 bases at J, with 19 bases between. The CDR3 spells CATRRGKYPNEQFF. The CDR3 DNA sequence: TGTGCCACCCGACGGGGGAAGTACCCCAATGAGCAGTTCTTC.

By sample fraction, this clone is large (0.1 to 1%). The gene calls are TRBV11-2 and TRBJ2-5; D uncertain. Germline V lookup: CDR1 SGHAT, CDR2 FQNNGV. The V and J ends lost 0 bases and 5 bases respectively, with 4 bases between them. This CDR3 spans 12 amino acids. In nucleotides, the CDR3 is TGTGCCAGCAGCTTAGAATCGGAGACCCAGTACTTC. Translation: CASSLESETQYF.